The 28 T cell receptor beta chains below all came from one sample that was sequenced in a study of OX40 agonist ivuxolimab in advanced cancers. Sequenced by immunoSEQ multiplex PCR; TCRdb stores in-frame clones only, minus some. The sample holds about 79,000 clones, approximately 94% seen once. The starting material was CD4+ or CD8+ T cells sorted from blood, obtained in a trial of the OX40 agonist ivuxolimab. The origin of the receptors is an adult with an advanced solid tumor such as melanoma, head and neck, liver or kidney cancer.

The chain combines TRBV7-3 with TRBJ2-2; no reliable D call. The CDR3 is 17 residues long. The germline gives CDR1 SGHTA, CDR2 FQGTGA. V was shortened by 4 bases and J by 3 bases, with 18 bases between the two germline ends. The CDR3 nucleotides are TGTGCCAGCAGCTCCGTCAATACCGTGGGCGACACCGGGGAGCTGTTTTTT. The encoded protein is CASSSVNTVGDTGELFF.

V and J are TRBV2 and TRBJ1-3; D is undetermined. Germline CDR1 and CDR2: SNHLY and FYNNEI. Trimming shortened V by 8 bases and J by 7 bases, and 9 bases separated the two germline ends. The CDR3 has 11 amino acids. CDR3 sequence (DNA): TGTGCCAGCTATGACATGAACACCATATATTTT. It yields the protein CASYDMNTIYF.

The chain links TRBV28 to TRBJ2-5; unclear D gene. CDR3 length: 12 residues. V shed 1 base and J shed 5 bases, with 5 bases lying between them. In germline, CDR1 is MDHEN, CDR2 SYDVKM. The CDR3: CASSLLRETQYF. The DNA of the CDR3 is TGTGCCAGCAGTTTATTGAGGGAGACCCAGTACTTC.

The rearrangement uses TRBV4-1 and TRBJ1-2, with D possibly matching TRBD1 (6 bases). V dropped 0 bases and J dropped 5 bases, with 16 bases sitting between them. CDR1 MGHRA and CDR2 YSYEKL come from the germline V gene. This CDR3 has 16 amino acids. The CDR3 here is CASSQDRVQGWYGYTF. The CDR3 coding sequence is TGCGCCAGCAGCCAAGACCGGGTACAGGGCTGGTATGGCTACACCTTC.

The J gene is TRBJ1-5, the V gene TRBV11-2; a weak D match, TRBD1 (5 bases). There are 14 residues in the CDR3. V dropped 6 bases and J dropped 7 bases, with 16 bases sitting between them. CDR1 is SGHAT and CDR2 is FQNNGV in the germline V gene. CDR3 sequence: CASSSGYSEQPQHF. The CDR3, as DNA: TGTGCCAGCAGTTCAGGGTATTCGGAGCAGCCCCAGCATTTT.

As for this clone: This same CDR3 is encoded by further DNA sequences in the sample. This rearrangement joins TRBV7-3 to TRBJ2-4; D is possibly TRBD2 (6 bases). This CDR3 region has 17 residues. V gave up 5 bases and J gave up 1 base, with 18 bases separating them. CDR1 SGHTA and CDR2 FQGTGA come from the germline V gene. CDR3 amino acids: CASSPPTGELAKNIQYF. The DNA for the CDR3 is TGTGCCAGCAGCCCACCTACGGGGGAATTGGCCAAAAACATTCAGTACTTC.

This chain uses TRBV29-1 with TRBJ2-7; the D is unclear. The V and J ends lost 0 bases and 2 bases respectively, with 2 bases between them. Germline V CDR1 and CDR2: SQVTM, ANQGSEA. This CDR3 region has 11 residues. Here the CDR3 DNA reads TGCAGCGTTGAAGATACCTACGAGCAGTACTTC. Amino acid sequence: CSVEDTYEQYF.

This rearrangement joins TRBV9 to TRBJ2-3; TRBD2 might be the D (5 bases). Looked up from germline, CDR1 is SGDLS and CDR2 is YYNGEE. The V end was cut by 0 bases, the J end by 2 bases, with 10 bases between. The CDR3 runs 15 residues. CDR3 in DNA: TGTGCCAGCAGCGTAGACGGAGGTAACACAGATACGCAGTATTTT. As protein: CASSVDGGNTDTQYF.

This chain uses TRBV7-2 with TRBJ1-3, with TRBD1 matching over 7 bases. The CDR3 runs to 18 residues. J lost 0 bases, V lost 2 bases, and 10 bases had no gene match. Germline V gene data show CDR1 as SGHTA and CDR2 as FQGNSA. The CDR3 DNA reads TGTGCCAGCAGCTTACCCGGGGACAGCTCTCTCTCTGGAAACACCATATATTTT. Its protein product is CASSLPGDSSLSGNTIYF.

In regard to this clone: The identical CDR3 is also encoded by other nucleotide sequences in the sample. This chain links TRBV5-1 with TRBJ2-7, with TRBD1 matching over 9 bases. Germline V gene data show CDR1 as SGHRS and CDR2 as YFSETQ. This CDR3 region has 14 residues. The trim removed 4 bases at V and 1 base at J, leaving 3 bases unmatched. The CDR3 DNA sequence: TGCGCCAGCAGCCGGGACAGGGCGTCCTACGAGCAGTACTTC. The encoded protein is CASSRDRASYEQYF.

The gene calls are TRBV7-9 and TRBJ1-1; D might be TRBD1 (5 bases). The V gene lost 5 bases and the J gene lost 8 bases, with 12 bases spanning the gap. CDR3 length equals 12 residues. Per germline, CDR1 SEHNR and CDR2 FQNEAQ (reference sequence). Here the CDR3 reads CASSRTGNEAFF. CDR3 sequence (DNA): TGTGCCAGCAGCCGCACAGGAAACGAAGCTTTCTTT.

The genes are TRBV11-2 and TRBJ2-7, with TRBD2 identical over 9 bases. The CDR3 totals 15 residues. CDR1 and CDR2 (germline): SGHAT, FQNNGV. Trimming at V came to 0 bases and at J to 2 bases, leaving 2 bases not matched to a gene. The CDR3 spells CASSLEGGGAYEQYF. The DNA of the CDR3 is TGTGCCAGCAGCTTAGAGGGCGGGGGGGCCTACGAGCAGTACTTC. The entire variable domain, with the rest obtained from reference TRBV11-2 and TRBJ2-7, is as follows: EAGVAQSPRYKIIEKRQSVAFWCNPISGHATLYWYQQILGQGPKLLIQFQNNGVVDDSQLPKDRFSAERLKGVDSTLKIQPAKLEDSAVYLCASSLEGGGAYEQYFGPGTRLTVT.

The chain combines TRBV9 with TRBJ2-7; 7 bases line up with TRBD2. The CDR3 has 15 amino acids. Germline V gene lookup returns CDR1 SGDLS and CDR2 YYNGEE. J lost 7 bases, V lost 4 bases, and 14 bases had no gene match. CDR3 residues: CASSPQRASGDEQYF. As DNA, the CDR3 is TGTGCCAGCAGCCCCCAGAGGGCTAGCGGAGATGAGCAGTACTTC.

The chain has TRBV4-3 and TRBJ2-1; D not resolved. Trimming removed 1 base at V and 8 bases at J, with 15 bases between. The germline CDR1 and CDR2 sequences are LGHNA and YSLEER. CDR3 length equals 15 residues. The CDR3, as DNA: TGCGCCAGCAGCCAAGTGATAGCTGGAGACTATGAGCAGTTCTTC. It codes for CASSQVIAGDYEQFF.

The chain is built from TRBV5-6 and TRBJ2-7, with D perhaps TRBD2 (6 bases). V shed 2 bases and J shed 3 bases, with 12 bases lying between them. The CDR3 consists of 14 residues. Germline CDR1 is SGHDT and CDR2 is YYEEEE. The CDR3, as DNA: TGTGCCAGCAGCTTCCGGGACTTAAACTACGAGCAGTACTTC. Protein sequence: CASSFRDLNYEQYF.

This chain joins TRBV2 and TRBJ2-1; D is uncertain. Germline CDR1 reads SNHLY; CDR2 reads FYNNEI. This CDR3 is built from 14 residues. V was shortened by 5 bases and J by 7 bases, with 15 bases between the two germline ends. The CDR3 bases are TGTGCCAGCAGTCCTTCGGATTTCGGGAATGAGCAGTTCTTC. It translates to CASSPSDFGNEQFF. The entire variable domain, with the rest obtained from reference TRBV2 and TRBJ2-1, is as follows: EPEVTQTPSHQVTQMGQEVILRCVPISNHLYFYWYRQILGQKVEFLVSFYNNEISEKSEIFDDQFSVERPDGSNFTLKIRSTKLEDSAMYFCASSPSDFGNEQFFGPGTRLTVL.

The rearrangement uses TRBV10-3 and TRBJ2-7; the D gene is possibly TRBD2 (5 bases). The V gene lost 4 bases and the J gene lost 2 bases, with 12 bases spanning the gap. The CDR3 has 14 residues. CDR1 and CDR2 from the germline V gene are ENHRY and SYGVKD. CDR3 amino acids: CAISGGAFTYEQYF. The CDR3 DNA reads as TGTGCCATCAGTGGGGGAGCGTTTACCTACGAGCAGTACTTC.

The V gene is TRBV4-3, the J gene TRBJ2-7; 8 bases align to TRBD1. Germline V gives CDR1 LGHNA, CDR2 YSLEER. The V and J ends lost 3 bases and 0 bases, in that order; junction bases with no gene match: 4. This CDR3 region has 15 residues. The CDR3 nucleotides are TGCGCCAGCAGCCAGGACAGGGAATACTCCTACGAGCAGTACTTC. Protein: CASSQDREYSYEQYF.

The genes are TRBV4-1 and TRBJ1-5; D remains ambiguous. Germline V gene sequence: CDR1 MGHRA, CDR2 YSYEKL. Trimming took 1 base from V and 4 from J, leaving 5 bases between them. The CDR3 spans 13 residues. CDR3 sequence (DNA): TGCGCCAGCAGCCAAGCCGAGAATCAGCCCCAGCATTTT. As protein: CASSQAENQPQHF.

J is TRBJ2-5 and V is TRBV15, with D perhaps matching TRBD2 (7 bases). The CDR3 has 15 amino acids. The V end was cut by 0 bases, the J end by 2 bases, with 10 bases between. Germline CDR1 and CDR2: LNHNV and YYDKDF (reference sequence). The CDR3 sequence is CATSRDRGAQETQYF. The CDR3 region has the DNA TGTGCCACCAGCAGAGATCGGGGGGCTCAAGAGACCCAGTACTTC. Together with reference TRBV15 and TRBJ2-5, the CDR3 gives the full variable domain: DAMVIQNPRYQVTQFGKPVTLSCSQTLNHNVMYWYQQKSSQAPKLLFHYYDKDFNNEADTPDNFQSRRPNTSFCFLDIRSPGLGDTAMYLCATSRDRGAQETQYFGPGTRLLVL.

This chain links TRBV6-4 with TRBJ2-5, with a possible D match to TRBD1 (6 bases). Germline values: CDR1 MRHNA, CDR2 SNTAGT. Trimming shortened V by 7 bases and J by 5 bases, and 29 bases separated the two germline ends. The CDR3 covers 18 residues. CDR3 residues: CASKCVQGHTLVGETQYF. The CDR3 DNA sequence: TGTGCCAGCAAATGTGTCCAGGGACACACCCTGGTGGGGGAGACCCAGTACTTC.

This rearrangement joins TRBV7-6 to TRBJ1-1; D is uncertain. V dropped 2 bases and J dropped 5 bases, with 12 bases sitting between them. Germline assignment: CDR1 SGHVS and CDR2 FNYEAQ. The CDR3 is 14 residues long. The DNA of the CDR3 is TGTGCCAGCAGCTTACTGCCCGTTGTGACTGAAGCTTTCTTT. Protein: CASSLLPVVTEAFF.

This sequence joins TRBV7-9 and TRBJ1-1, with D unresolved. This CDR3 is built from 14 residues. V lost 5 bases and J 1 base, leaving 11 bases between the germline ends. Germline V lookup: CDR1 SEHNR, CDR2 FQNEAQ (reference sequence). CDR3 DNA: TGTGCCAGCAGCCTGCCGGGAGAGAACACTGAAGCTTTCTTT. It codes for CASSLPGENTEAFF. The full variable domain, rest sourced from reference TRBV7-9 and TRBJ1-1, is DTGVSQNPRHKITKRGQNVTFRCDPISEHNRLYWYRQTLGQGPEFLTYFQNEAQLEKSRLLSDRFSAERPKGSFSTLEIQRTEQGDSAMYLCASSLPGENTEAFFGQGTRLTVV.

CDR3: CASNHLTGGREQYF. The CDR3 DNA reads as TGTGCCAGCAACCACCTTACAGGGGGCCGGGAGCAGTACTTC. The chain has TRBV7-9 and TRBJ2-7, with 9 positions matching TRBD1. Germline V gene data show CDR1 as SEHNR and CDR2 as FQNEAQ (reference sequence). This CDR3 contains 14 residues. Trimming at V came to 7 bases and at J to 7 bases, leaving 11 bases not matched to a gene.

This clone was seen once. The CDR3 DNA reads as TGTGCCAGCAGTTTGGCCCCCAGTCCCCTTTCTGGGGCCAACGTCCTGACTTTC. It encodes CASSLAPSPLSGANVLTF. This chain joins TRBV27 and TRBJ2-6; D gene uncertain. V was pared by 3 bases and J by 1 base, with 16 bases between. The CDR3 length is 18 residues. Germline CDR1 is MNHEY and CDR2 is SMNVEV (reference sequence).

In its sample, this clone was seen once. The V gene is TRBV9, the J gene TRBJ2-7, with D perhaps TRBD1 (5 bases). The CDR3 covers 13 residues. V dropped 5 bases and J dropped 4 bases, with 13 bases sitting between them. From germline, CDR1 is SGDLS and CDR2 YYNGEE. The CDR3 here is CASSTGQGYEQYF. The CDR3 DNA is TGTGCCAGCAGTACAGGTCAAGGATACGAGCAGTACTTC. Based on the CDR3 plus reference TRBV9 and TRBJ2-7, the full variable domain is DSGVTQTPKHLITATGQRVTLRCSPRSGDLSVYWYQQSLDQGLQFLIQYYNGEERAKGNILERFSAQQFPDLHSELNLSSLELGDSALYFCASSTGQGYEQYFGPGTRLTVT.

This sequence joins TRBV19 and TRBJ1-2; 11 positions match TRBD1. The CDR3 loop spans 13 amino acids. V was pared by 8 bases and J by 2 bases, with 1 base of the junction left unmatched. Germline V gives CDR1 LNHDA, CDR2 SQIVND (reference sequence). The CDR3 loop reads CASGTGGNYGYTF. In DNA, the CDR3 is TGTGCCAGTGGGACAGGGGGAAACTATGGCTACACCTTC.

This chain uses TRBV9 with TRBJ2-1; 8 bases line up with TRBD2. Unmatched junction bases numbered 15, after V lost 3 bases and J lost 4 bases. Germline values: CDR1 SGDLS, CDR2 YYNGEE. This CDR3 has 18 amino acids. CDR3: CASSAPRSSGIGYNEQFF. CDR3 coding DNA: TGTGCCAGCAGCGCCCCCCGGAGTAGCGGGATCGGGTACAATGAGCAGTTCTTC.